This TCR beta chain is from a study of blood T cell repertoires in COVID-19. Study background: The United States, Italy and Spain were the sources of the acute and convalescent COVID-19 samples. Sources were T cells, B-cell-depleted T cells, or PBMCs; the material itself was cDNA or gDNA.

The CDR3 has 14 residues. The V segment lost 3 bases and the J segment 9 bases; nucleotides outside the gene matches: 10. Germline values: CDR1 KGHSH, CDR2 LQKENI. Clones were sequenced by immunoSEQ multiplex PCR, and TCRdb holds only the in-frame ones, with some missing. This table holds some 300,000 clones, 90% found once. Patients from Seattle were sampled longitudinally, starting during active infection. Input material: peripheral blood. V gene TRBV18 combines with J gene TRBJ2-7; 8 bases are a match to TRBD2. This TCR derives from a woman in her 40s with COVID-19, enrolled during active disease. CDR3 residues: CASSPGLDLRGQYF. In nucleotides, the CDR3 is TGTGCCAGCTCACCGGGACTAGATCTACGAGGGCAGTACTTC.